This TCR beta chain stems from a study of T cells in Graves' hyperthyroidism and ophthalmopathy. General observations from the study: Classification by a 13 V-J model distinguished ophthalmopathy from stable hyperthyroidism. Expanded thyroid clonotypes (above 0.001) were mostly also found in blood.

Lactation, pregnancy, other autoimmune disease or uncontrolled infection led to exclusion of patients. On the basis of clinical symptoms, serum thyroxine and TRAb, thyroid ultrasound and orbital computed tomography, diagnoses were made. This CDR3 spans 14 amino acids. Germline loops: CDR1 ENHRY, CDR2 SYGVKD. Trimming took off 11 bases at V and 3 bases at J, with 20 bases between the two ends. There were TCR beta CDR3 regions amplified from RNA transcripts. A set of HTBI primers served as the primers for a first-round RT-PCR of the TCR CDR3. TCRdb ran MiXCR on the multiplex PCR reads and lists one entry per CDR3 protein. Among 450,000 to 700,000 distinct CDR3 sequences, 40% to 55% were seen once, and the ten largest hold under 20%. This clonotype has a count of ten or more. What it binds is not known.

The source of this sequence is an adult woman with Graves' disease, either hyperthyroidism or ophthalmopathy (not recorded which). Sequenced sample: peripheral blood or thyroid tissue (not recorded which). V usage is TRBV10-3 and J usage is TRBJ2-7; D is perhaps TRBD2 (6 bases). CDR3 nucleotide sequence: TGTGCCGCCAACACTGGCGGGACGAACTACGAGCAGTACTTC. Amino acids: CAANTGGTNYEQYF.